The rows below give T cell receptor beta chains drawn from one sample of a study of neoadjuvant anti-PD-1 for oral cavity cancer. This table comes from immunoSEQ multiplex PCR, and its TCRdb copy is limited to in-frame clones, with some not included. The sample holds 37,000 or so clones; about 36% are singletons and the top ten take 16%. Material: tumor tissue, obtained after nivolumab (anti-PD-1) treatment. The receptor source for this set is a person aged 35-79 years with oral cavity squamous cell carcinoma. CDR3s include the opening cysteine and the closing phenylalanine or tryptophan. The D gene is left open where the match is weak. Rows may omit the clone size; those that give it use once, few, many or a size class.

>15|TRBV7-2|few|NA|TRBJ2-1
TGTGCCAGCAGCTCGGACTGGAGCTCCTACAATGAGCAGTTCTTC
CASSSDWSSYNEQFF
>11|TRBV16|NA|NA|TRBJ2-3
TGTGCCAGCAGCCAGAGGGATACGCAGTATTTT
CASSQRDTQYF
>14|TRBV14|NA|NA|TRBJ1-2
TGTGCCAGCAGCCAAGCGGGAGCGAGCCTTGGCTACACCTTC
CASSQAGASLGYTF
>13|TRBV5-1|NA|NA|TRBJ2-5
TGCGCCAGCAAACGGGGAGACCAAGAGACCCAGTACTTC
CASKRGDQETQYF
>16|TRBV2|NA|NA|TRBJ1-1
TGTGCCAGCAGAGAAACAGGGATCACCCTACACACTGAAGCTTTCTTT
CASRETGITLHTEAFF
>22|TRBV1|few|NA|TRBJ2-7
TGCACCAGCAGCCAGTCCCCGGGACTAGCGGAGCTCGAGAAGCCCCACTCCTACGAGCAGTACTTC
CTSSQSPGLAELEKPHSYEQYF
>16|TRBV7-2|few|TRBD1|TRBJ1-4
TGTGCCAGCAGCTCAGGTTCCAACAGGGGGCGCGGGAAACTGTTTTTT
CASSSGSNRGRGKLFF
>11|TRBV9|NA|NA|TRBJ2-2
TGTGCCAGCAGCCTGGCCGGGGAGCTGTTTTTT
CASSLAGELFF
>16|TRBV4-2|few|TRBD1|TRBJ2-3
TGTGCCAGCAGCCAAGCGGACAGGGGGGTAACAGATACGCAGTATTTT
CASSQADRGVTDTQYF
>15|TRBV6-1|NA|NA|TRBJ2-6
TGTGCCAGCAGACACAGGGACTCTGGGGCCAACGTCCTGACTTTC
CASRHRDSGANVLTF
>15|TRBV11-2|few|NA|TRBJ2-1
TGTGCCAGCAGCCGGATAATGGGCTCCTACAATGAGCAGTTCTTC
CASSRIMGSYNEQFF
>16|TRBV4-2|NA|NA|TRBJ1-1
TGTGCCAGCAGCCAAGACGCCGACGCTTTCAGCACTGAAGCTTTCTTT
CASSQDADAFSTEAFF
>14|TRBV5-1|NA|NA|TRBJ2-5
TGCGCCAGCAGCTTGGCCTCTCCGAGGGAGACCCAGTACTTC
CASSLASPRETQYF
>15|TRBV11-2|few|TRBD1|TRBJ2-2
TGTGCCAGCAGCTTAAGGCAGGGGGTAACCGGGGAGCTGTTTTTT
CASSLRQGVTGELFF
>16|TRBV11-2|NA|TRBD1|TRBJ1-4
TGTGCCAGCAGCCCGGGGACAGGCGCAACTAATGAAAAACTGTTTTTT
CASSPGTGATNEKLFF
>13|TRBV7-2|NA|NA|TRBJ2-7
TGTGCCAGCAGCTTGACACTTACCTACGAGCAGTACTTC
CASSLTLTYEQYF
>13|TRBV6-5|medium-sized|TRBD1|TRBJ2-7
TGTGCCAGCAGTTGGGCAGGGGGCTACGAGCAGTACTTC
CASSWAGGYEQYF
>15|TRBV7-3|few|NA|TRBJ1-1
TGTGCCAGCAGCTCGGAGACAGGACCGAACACTGAAGCTTTCTTT
CASSSETGPNTEAFF
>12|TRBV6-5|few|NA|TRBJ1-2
TGTGCCAGCAGGGAGAGTTACTATGGCTACACCTTC
CASRESYYGYTF
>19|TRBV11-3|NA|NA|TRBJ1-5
TGTGCCAGCAGCTTAGTTAGGACAGTTGGGTATATGAGCAATCAGCCCCAGCATTTT
CASSLVRTVGYMSNQPQHF
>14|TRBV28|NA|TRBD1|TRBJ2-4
TGTGCCAGCACCTTGACAGGGGCCCCAAACATTCAGTACTTC
CASTLTGAPNIQYF
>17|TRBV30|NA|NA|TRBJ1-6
TGTGCCTGGAACGGGGGTACCGCGAGCTCCTATAATTCACCCCTCCACTTT
CAWNGGTASSYNSPLHF
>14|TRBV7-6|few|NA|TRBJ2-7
TGTGCCAGCAGCTTAGCAAGACAGTTCAACGAGCAGTACTTC
CASSLARQFNEQYF
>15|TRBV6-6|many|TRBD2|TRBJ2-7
TGTGCCAGCAGTTACCCGCAGCGGGGGGTATCCGAGCAGTACTTC
CASSYPQRGVSEQYF
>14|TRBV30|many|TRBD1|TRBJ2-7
TGTGCCTGGAAATTGGGAGACAGGGTGCACGAGCAGTACTTC
CAWKLGDRVHEQYF
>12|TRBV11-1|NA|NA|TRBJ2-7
TGTGCCAGCAGCTTGGGCTTGTCCGAGCAGTACTTC
CASSLGLSEQYF
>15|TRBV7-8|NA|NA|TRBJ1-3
TGTGCCAGCAGCTTAGGCAGGGGCCCTGGAAACACCATATATTTT
CASSLGRGPGNTIYF
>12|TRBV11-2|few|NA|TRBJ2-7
TGTGCCAGCAGTCGATGGACTCACGAGCAGTACTTC
CASSRWTHEQYF
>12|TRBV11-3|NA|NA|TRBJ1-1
TGTGCCAGCAGCTTAGAGGGAGGGGTTGCTTTCTTT
CASSLEGGVAFF
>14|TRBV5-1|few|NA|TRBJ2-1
TGCGCCAGCAGCTTACGAAGCGGTCACAATGAGCAGTTCTTC
CASSLRSGHNEQFF
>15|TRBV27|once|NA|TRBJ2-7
TGTGCCAGCAGTTCTTCTGGGACCACCCCCTACGAGCAGTACTTC
CASSSSGTTPYEQYF
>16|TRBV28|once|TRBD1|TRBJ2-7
TGTGCCAGCAGTAACTCCGGGACAGCCGCAATTTACGAGCAGTACTTC
CASSNSGTAAIYEQYF
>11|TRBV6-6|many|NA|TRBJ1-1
TGTGCCAGCTCAGGGTTCACTGAAGCTTTCTTT
CASSGFTEAFF
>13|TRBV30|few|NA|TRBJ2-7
TGTGCAGGAAGGTCAGCCAACACCTACGAGCAGTACTTC
CAGRSANTYEQYF
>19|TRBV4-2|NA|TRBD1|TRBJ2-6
TGTGCCAGCAGCCAATATCGCGGACAGGGTAGCTCTGGGGCCAACGTCCTGACTTTC
CASSQYRGQGSSGANVLTF
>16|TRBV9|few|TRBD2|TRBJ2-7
TGTGCCAGCAGCGTAGGACTAGCGGGAAACTCCTACGAGCAGTACTTC
CASSVGLAGNSYEQYF
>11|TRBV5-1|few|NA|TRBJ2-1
TGCGCCAGCAGCTTGAGGTCTCAGCAGTTCTTC
CASSLRSQQFF
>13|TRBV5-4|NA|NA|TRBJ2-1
TGTGCCAGCAGCCGGGACCTCGGGTATGAGCAGTTCTTC
CASSRDLGYEQFF
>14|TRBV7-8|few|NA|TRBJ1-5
TGTGCCAGCAGCCCAGATACTTCCAATCAGCCCCAGCATTTT
CASSPDTSNQPQHF
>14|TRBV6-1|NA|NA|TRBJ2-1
TGTGCCAGCATTTTTGATCCCTCCTACAATGAGCAGTTCTTC
CASIFDPSYNEQFF
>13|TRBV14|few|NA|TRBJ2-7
TGTGCCAGCAGCCACGTAACTGCCTACGAGCAGTACTTC
CASSHVTAYEQYF
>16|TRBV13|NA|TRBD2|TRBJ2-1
TGTGCCAGCAGCCCGACTAGCCGTAGCTCCTACAATGAGCAGTTCTTC
CASSPTSRSSYNEQFF
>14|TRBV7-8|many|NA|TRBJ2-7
TGTGCCAGCAGCCCCCGACAGCCCAGCTACGAGCAGTACTTC
CASSPRQPSYEQYF
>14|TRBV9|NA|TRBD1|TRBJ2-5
TGTGCCAGCAGCGCTGACAGGGGGCAAGAGACCCAGTACTTC
CASSADRGQETQYF
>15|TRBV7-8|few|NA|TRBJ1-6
TGTGCCAGCAGCCCACAGATGTCCATCAATTCACCCCTCCACTTT
CASSPQMSINSPLHF
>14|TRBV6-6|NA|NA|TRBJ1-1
TGTGCCAGCAGTGCACAGGGATTCGACACTGAAGCTTTCTTT
CASSAQGFDTEAFF